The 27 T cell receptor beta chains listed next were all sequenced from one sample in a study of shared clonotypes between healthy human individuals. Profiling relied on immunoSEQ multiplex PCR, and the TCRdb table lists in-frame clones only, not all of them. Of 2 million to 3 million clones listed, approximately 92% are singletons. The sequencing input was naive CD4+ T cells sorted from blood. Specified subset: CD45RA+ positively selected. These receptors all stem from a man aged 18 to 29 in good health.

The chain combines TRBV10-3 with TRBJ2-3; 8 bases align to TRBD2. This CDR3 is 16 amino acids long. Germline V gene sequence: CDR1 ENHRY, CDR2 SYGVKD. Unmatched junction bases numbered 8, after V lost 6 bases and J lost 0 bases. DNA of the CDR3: TGTGCCATCAGGGACGGGGGGGCCCACAGCACAGATACGCAGTATTTT. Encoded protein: CAIRDGGAHSTDTQYF.

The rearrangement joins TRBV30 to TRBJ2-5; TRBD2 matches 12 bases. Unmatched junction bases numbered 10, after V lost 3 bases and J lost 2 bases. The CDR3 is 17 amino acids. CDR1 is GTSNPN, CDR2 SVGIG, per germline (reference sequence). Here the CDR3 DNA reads TGTGCCTGGAGCTACGCGAGGACTAGCGGGGAACAAGAGACCCAGTACTTC. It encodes CAWSYARTSGEQETQYF.

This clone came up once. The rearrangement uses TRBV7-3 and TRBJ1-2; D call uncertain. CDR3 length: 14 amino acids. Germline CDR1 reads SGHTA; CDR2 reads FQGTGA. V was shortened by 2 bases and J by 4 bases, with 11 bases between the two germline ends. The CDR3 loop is CASSLDGGVYGYTF. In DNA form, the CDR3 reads TGTGCCAGCAGCTTAGACGGAGGCGTCTATGGCTACACCTTC.

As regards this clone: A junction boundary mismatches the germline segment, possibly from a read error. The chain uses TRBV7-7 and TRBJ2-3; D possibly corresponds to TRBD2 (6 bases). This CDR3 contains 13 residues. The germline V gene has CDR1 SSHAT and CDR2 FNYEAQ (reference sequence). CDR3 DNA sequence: TGTGCTAGCAGCCGCGGGGGCACAGATACGCAGTATTTT. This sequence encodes CASSRGGTDTQYF.

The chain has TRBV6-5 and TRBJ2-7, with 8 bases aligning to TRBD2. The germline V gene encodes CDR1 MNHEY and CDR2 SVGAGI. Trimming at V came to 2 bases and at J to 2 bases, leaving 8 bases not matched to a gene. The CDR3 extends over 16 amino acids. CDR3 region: CASSYGASGLPYEQYF. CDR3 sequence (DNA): TGTGCCAGCAGTTACGGGGCTAGCGGGCTCCCCTACGAGCAGTACTTC.

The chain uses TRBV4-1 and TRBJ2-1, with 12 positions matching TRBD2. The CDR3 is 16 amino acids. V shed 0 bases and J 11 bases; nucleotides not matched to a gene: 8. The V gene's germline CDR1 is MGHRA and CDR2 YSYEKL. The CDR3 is CASSQETSGGPEKQFF. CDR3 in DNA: TGCGCCAGCAGCCAAGAGACTAGCGGGGGCCCAGAAAAGCAGTTCTTC.

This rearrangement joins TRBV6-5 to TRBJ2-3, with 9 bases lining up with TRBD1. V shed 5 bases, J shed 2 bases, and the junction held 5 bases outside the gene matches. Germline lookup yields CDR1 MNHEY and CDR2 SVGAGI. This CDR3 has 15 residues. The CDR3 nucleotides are TGTGCCAGCAGTCGACAGGGGGGGGACACAGATACGCAGTATTTT. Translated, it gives CASSRQGGDTDTQYF.

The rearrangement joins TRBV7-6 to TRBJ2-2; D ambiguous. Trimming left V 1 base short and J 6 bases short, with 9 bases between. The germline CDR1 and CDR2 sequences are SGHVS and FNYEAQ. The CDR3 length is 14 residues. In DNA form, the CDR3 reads TGTGCCAGCAGCTTAGTAGCACACGCCGGGGAGCTGTTTTTT. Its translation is CASSLVAHAGELFF. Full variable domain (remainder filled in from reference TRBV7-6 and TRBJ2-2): GAGVSQSPRYKVTKRGQDVALRCDPISGHVSLYWYRQALGQGPEFLTYFNYEAQQDKSGLPNDRFSAERPEGSISTLTIQRTEQRDSAMYRCASSLVAHAGELFFGEGSRLTVL.

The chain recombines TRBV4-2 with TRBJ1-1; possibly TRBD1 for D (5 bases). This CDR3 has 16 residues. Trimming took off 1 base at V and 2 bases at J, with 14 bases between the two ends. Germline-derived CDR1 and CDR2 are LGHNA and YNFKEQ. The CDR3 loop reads CASSQASGGGNTEAFF. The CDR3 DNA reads TGTGCCAGCAGCCAAGCATCCGGGGGAGGAAACACTGAAGCTTTCTTT.

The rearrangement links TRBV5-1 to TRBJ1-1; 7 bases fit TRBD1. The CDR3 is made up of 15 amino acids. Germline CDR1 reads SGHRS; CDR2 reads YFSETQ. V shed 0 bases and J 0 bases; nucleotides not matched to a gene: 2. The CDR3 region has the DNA TGCGCCAGCAGCTTGGAGGGGGCCGTGAACACTGAAGCTTTCTTT. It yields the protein CASSLEGAVNTEAFF.

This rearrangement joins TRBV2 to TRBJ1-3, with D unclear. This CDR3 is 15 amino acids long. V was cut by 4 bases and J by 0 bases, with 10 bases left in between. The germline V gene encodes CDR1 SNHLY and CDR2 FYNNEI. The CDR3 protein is CASSVGRASGNTIYF. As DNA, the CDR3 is TGTGCCAGCAGTGTTGGGCGGGCCTCTGGAAACACCATATATTTT.

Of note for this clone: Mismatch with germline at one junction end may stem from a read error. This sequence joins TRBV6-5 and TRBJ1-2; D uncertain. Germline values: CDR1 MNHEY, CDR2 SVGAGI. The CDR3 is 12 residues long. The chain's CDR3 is CTSRPLGYGYTF. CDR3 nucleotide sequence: TGTACCAGCAGACCCTTAGGATATGGCTACACCTTC.

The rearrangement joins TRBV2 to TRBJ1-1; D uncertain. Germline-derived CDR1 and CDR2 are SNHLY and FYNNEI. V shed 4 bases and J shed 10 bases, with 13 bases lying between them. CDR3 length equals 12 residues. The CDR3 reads CASSVEHHGAFF. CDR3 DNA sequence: TGTGCCAGCAGTGTCGAGCACCATGGAGCTTTCTTT.

This CDR3 is CASRRTGTLNSPLHF. CDR3 coding DNA: TGTGCCAGCAGACGGACAGGGACCCTTAATTCACCCCTCCACTTT. The gene calls are TRBV11-2 and TRBJ1-6; 8 bases line up with TRBD1. With 6 bases clipped from V and 6 bases from J, the junction kept 7 bases outside the gene matches. This CDR3 has 15 amino acids. Germline V lookup: CDR1 SGHAT, CDR2 FQNNGV.

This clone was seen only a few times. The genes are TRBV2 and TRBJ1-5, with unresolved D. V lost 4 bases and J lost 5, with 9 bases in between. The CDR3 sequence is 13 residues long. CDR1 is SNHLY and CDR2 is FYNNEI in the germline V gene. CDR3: CASSAHLDQPQHF. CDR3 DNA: TGTGCCAGCAGTGCGCATCTGGATCAGCCCCAGCATTTT. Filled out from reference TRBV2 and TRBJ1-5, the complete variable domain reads EPEVTQTPSHQVTQMGQEVILRCVPISNHLYFYWYRQILGQKVEFLVSFYNNEISEKSEIFDDQFSVERPDGSNFTLKIRSTKLEDSAMYFCASSAHLDQPQHFGDGTRLSIL.

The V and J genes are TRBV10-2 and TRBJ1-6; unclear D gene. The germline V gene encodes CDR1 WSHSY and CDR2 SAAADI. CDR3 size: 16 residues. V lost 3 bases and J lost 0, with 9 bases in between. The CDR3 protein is CASSDIPGSYNSPLHF. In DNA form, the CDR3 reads TGCGCCAGCAGTGATATCCCGGGCTCCTATAATTCACCCCTCCACTTT.

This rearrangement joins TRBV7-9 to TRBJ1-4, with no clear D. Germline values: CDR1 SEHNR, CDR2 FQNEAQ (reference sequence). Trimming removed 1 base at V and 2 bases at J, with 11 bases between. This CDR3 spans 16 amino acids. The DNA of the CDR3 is TGTGCCAGCAGCTTAGGCCTGGCGATTACTAATGAAAAACTGTTTTTT. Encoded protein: CASSLGLAITNEKLFF. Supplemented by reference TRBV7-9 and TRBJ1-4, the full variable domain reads DTGVSQNPRHKITKRGQNVTFRCDPISEHNRLYWYRQTLGQGPEFLTYFQNEAQLEKSRLLSDRFSAERPKGSFSTLEIQRTEQGDSAMYLCASSLGLAITNEKLFFGSGTQLSVL.

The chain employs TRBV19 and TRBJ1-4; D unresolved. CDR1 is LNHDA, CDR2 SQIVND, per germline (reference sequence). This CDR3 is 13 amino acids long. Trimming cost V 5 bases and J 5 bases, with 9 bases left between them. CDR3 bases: TGTGCCAGTAGTTTACAAGAGAATGAAAAACTGTTTTTT. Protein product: CASSLQENEKLFF.

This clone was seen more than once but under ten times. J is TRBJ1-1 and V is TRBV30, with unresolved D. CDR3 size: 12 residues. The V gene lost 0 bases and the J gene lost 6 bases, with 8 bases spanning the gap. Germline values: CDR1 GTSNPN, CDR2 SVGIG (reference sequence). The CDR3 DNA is TGTGCCTGGAGTGTAGTCGTCGCTGAAGCTTTCTTT. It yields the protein CAWSVVVAEAFF.

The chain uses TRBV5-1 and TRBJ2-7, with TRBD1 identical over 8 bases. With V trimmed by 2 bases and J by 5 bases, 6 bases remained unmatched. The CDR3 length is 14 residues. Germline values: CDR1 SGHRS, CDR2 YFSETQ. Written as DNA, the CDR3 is TGCGCCAGCAGCTTTCGGACAGGGAACAACGAGCAGTACTTC. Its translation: CASSFRTGNNEQYF.

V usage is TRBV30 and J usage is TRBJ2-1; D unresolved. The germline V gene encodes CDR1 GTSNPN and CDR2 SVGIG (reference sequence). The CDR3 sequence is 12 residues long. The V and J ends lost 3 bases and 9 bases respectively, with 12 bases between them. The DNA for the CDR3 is TGTGCCTGGAGCCATGGGATACCTGAGCAGTTCTTC. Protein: CAWSHGIPEQFF.

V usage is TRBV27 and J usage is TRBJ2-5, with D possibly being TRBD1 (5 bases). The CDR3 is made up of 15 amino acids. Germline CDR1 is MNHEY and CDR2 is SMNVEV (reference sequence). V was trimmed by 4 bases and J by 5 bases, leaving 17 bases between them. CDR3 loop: CASSSQGLAVETQYF. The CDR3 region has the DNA TGTGCCAGCAGTTCCCAGGGTCTGGCGGTCGAGACCCAGTACTTC.

CDR3 DNA sequence: TGTGCCATCAGTGAAGGTCAGGGGATGTACAATGAGCAGTTCTTC. This encodes CAISEGQGMYNEQFF. The rearrangement links TRBV10-3 to TRBJ2-1; weak D call: TRBD1 (6 bases). Germline CDR1 reads ENHRY; CDR2 reads SYGVKD. The V gene lost 3 bases and the J gene lost 4 bases, with 13 bases spanning the gap. This CDR3 is built from 15 residues.

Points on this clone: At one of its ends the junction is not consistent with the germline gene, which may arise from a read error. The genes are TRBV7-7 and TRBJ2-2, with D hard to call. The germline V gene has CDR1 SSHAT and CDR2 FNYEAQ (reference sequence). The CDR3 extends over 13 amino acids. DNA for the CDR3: TGTGCTAGCAGCCAGGCACGGACCGGGGAGCTGTTTTTT. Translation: CASSQARTGELFF.

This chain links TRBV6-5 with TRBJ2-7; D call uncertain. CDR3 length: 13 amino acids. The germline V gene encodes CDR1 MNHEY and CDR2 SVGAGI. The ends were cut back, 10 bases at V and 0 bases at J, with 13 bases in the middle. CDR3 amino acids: CATYGYSSYEQYF. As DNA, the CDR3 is TGTGCCACATACGGGTACAGCTCCTACGAGCAGTACTTC.

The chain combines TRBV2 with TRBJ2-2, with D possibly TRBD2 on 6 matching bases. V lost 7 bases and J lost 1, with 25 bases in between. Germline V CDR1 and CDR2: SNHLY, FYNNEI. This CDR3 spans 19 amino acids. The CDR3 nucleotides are TGTGCCAGCACCGTCTTGGGGGGTGGGACCGGGCAGAACACCGGGGAGCTGTTTTTT. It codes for CASTVLGGGTGQNTGELFF.

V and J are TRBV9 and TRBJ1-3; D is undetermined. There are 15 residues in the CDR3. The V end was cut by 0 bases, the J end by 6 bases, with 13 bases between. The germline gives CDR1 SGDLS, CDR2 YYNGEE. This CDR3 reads CASSVAGSDVNTIYF. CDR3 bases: TGTGCCAGCAGCGTAGCTGGGTCGGACGTAAACACCATATATTTT.